These 25 T cell receptor beta chains originate from one sample sequenced in a study of blood T cell repertoires in COVID-19. Repertoires were generated with immunoSEQ multiplex PCR, while TCRdb's copy carries only in-frame clones and drops some. The sample lists approximately 220,000 clones, 83% occurring once. Sequenced sample: PBMCs or T cells enriched from blood (not recorded which). These receptors came from a woman in her 40s who had been exposed to COVID-19.

This clone was observed many times. The chain joins TRBV9 to TRBJ2-7; TRBD1 is a possible D gene (6 bases). Trimming took off 5 bases at V and 3 bases at J, with 12 bases between the two ends. Germline V gene sequence: CDR1 SGDLS, CDR2 YYNGEE. This CDR3 contains 13 residues. The CDR3, as DNA: TGTGCCAGCAGTCGTGCAGGGGACTACGAGCAGTACTTC. Its protein is CASSRAGDYEQYF.

The chain joins TRBV7-2 to TRBJ2-1, with D maybe TRBD2 (6 bases). CDR1 is SGHTA and CDR2 is FQGNSA in the germline V gene. With 5 bases removed from V and 11 bases from J, the gap between germline ends came to 25 bases. There are 16 residues in the CDR3. As DNA, the CDR3 is TGTGCCAGCAGCCCTCGCGGGGAGCCATACTATTGGAAGCAGTTCTTC. This sequence encodes CASSPRGEPYYWKQFF.

The rearrangement joins TRBV19 to TRBJ1-5, with TRBD1 matching over 7 bases. With 4 bases clipped from V and 5 bases from J, the junction kept 5 bases outside the gene matches. Germline V gene sequence: CDR1 LNHDA, CDR2 SQIVND (reference sequence). CDR3 length: 14 residues. The CDR3 loop is CASSTGQRYQPQHF. CDR3 sequence (DNA): TGTGCCAGTAGTACGGGACAGCGGTATCAGCCCCAGCATTTT.

The chain links TRBV24-1 to TRBJ2-7, with D unresolved. The CDR3 is 12 amino acids. Germline CDR1 KGHDR, CDR2 SFDVKD. Between the trimmed V and J ends, which lost 2 bases and 6 bases, there was a span of 7 bases. The DNA of the CDR3 is TGTGCCACCAGTGATTCCTTTAGCGAGCAGTACTTC. Translated: CATSDSFSEQYF.

The J gene is TRBJ2-7, the V gene TRBV9; TRBD1 matches 7 bases. The V segment lost 4 bases and the J segment 5 bases; nucleotides outside the gene matches: 9. From germline, CDR1 is SGDLS and CDR2 YYNGEE. The CDR3 loop spans 14 amino acids. CDR3 region: CASSLMDRHDEQYF. In DNA form, the CDR3 reads TGTGCCAGCAGCTTAATGGACAGGCACGACGAGCAGTACTTC.

This sequence joins TRBV25-1 and TRBJ2-5; D perhaps matches TRBD1 (5 bases). Germline CDR1 is MGHDK and CDR2 is SYGVNS. The CDR3 covers 13 residues. Trimming removed 8 bases at V and 1 base at J, with 11 bases between. The CDR3 spells CASGRQPQETQYF. The CDR3 coding sequence is TGTGCCAGCGGACGACAGCCCCAAGAGACCCAGTACTTC.

The genes are TRBV27 and TRBJ1-2; D is perhaps TRBD1 (5 bases). V lost 6 bases and J 2 bases, leaving 13 bases between the germline ends. Germline V CDR1 and CDR2: MNHEY, SMNVEV (reference sequence). The CDR3 loop spans 14 amino acids. CDR3 region: CASSDQGGNYGYTF. Here the CDR3 DNA reads TGTGCCAGCAGCGATCAGGGAGGAAACTATGGCTACACCTTC.

The V call is TRBV19, the J call TRBJ2-2, with 10 bases lining up with TRBD2. Germline-derived CDR1 and CDR2 are LNHDA and SQIVND (reference sequence). The CDR3 spans 16 residues. V gave up 5 bases and J gave up 2 bases; unmatched junction bases: 5. CDR3 DNA sequence: TGTGCCAGTAGTTCTGTAGCGGGGGGCAACACCGGGGAGCTGTTTTTT. Amino acid sequence: CASSSVAGGNTGELFF. The whole variable domain, remainder taken from reference TRBV19 and TRBJ2-2, is DGGITQSPKYLFRKEGQNVTLSCEQNLNHDAMYWYRQDPGQGLRLIYYSQIVNDFQKGDIAEGYSVSREKKESFPLTVTSAQKNPTAFYLCASSSVAGGNTGELFFGEGSRLTVL.

The chain joins TRBV30 to TRBJ1-2; possibly TRBD1 for D (6 bases). The V and J ends lost 2 bases and 2 bases respectively, with 18 bases between them. Per germline, CDR1 GTSNPN and CDR2 SVGIG (reference sequence). The CDR3 extends over 16 amino acids. CDR3 nucleotides: TGTGCCTGGAGTAAGGACAGAAGTAGTAAAAACTATGGCTACACCTTC. Protein sequence: CAWSKDRSSKNYGYTF.

The chain employs TRBV6-5 and TRBJ2-7; TRBD2 matches at 10 bases. J gave up 2 bases and V 7 bases, and 8 bases lay outside the gene matches. The CDR3 is made up of 15 amino acids. Germline CDR1 and CDR2: MNHEY and SVGAGI. CDR3 DNA sequence: TGTGCCAGCACCTCGATAGCGGGGGGCACCTACGAGCAGTACTTC. Translated, it gives CASTSIAGGTYEQYF.

This clone is medium-sized by share. The rearrangement joins TRBV4-1 to TRBJ2-2; 9 nucleotides line up with TRBD1. The CDR3 spans 15 residues. After removal of 4 bases from V and 2 bases from J, the junction contained 2 bases not matched to a gene. Germline lookup yields CDR1 MGHRA and CDR2 YSYEKL. CDR3 amino acids: CASSRTGVNTGELFF. The DNA for the CDR3 is TGCGCCAGCAGCCGGACAGGGGTTAACACCGGGGAGCTGTTTTTT.

The rearrangement uses TRBV9 and TRBJ2-7; 9 positions agree with TRBD2. Looked up from germline, CDR1 is SGDLS and CDR2 is YYNGEE. The junction had 8 bases not matched to a gene; V was cut back by 4 bases and J by 3 bases. The CDR3 runs 15 residues. CDR3 amino acids: CASSTLGSGSYEQYF. The CDR3 DNA is TGTGCCAGCAGCACCCTCGGTAGCGGGAGCTACGAGCAGTACTTC.

CDR3 in DNA: TGTGCCAGCAGCGCCAGTGAAAATAGCAATCAGCCCCAGCATTTT. Its translation is CASSASENSNQPQHF. The chain couples TRBV4-2 to TRBJ1-5; the D is unclear. This CDR3 is built from 15 residues. V shed 5 bases and J shed 0 bases, with 11 bases lying between them. CDR1 and CDR2 from the germline V gene are LGHNA and YNFKEQ.

The V gene is TRBV19, the J gene TRBJ1-4; 9 bases agree with TRBD1. CDR1 LNHDA and CDR2 SQIVND come from the germline V gene (reference sequence). The ends lost 5 bases at V and 8 bases at J; junction bases unmatched: 6. CDR3 size: 14 residues. The CDR3 DNA reads TGTGCCAGTAGTGTACAGGGGGCGCGAGAAAAACTGTTTTTT. It translates to CASSVQGAREKLFF.

V is TRBV7-9 and J is TRBJ1-1; 10 bases line up with TRBD1. After removal of 5 bases from V and 4 bases from J, the junction contained 10 bases not matched to a gene. CDR1 and CDR2 (germline): SEHNR, FQNEAQ (reference sequence). The length of the CDR3 is 16 residues. CDR3 DNA sequence: TGTGCCAGCAGCCCCCAGGGACAGGGGTTTGTCACTGAAGCTTTCTTT. Protein product: CASSPQGQGFVTEAFF.

This chain joins TRBV6-5 and TRBJ1-2, with TRBD1 as a possible D gene (6 bases). The germline V gene has CDR1 MNHEY and CDR2 SVGAGI. The V and J ends lost 6 bases and 8 bases respectively, with 19 bases between them. The CDR3 covers 14 residues. The chain's CDR3 is CASRKPLGGGGYTF. CDR3 in DNA: TGTGCCAGCAGGAAACCACTAGGGGGGGGAGGCTACACCTTC.

The chain carries TRBV30 and TRBJ1-5; D may be TRBD1 (5 bases). V was shortened by 7 bases and J by 7 bases, with 17 bases between the two germline ends. This CDR3 has 13 amino acids. CDR1 is GTSNPN, CDR2 SVGIG, per germline (reference sequence). Here the CDR3 reads CASSDLGGQPQHF. CDR3 nucleotides: TGTGCCTCTTCGGACCTGGGGGGACAGCCCCAGCATTTT.

The chain links TRBV19 to TRBJ2-2; D perhaps matches TRBD2 (7 bases). Germline CDR1 reads LNHDA; CDR2 reads SQIVND (reference sequence). Trimming removed 10 bases at V and 0 bases at J, with 15 bases between. This CDR3 has 15 amino acids. The CDR3: CATVGEGANTGELFF. In DNA, the CDR3 is TGTGCCACTGTGGGGGAGGGGGCGAACACCGGGGAGCTGTTTTTT.

This chain uses TRBV7-8 with TRBJ2-3, with 12 bases aligning to TRBD2. J gave up 6 bases and V 6 bases, and 16 bases lay outside the gene matches. Per the germline V gene, CDR1 is SGHVS and CDR2 is FQNEAQ. CDR3 length equals 18 residues. The CDR3 region is CASRGGWLAGGPRDTQYF. CDR3 sequence (DNA): TGTGCCAGCAGGGGAGGTTGGCTAGCGGGGGGGCCTCGGGATACGCAGTATTTT.

The chain combines TRBV7-9 with TRBJ1-4; D is undetermined. The CDR3 runs 16 residues. V lost 4 bases to trimming and J lost 7 bases, with 19 bases between them. From germline, CDR1 is SEHNR and CDR2 FQNEAQ (reference sequence). DNA of the CDR3: TGTGCCAGCAGCTCGCCCCACGGGTCCACGGGTGAAAAACTGTTTTTT. Protein product: CASSSPHGSTGEKLFF.

This clone was seen more than once but under ten times. The chain combines TRBV11-2 with TRBJ2-3, with TRBD2 identical over 11 bases. The CDR3 is 16 amino acids. The germline gives CDR1 SGHAT, CDR2 FQNNGV. V shed 5 bases, J shed 5 bases, and the junction held 9 bases outside the gene matches. For the CDR3, the DNA is TGTGCCAGCAGCCCCACTAGCGGGGGCCCAGGAGATACGCAGTATTTT. Protein: CASSPTSGGPGDTQYF.

This clone was seen once. This rearrangement joins TRBV5-1 to TRBJ2-1; TRBD2 aligns across 12 bases. V lost 4 bases and J lost 6; bases outside the gene matches: 8. Germline values: CDR1 SGHRS, CDR2 YFSETQ. The CDR3 runs to 16 residues. The CDR3 region is CASSRRLAGGPNEQFF. CDR3 DNA: TGCGCCAGCAGCCGGCGCCTAGCGGGGGGGCCCAATGAGCAGTTCTTC. The full variable domain, rest sourced from reference TRBV5-1 and TRBJ2-1, is KAGVTQTPRYLIKTRGQQVTLSCSPISGHRSVSWYQQTPGQGLQFLFEYFSETQRNKGNFPGRFSGRQFSNSRSEMNVSTLELGDSALYLCASSRRLAGGPNEQFFGPGTRLTVL.

The chain combines TRBV5-1 with TRBJ1-1; D uncertain. The V gene's germline CDR1 is SGHRS and CDR2 YFSETQ. Trimming cost V 0 bases and J 4 bases, with 19 bases left between them. The length of the CDR3 is 17 residues. CDR3 protein: CASSLVQGGSWGTEAFF. The CDR3 DNA reads as TGCGCCAGCAGCTTGGTGCAAGGAGGGAGTTGGGGCACTGAAGCTTTCTTT.

CDR3 sequence reads: CASSPDRARNEKLFF. The CDR3 DNA follows: TGCGCCAGCAGCCCGGACAGGGCCCGTAATGAAAAACTGTTTTTT. V is TRBV5-1 and J is TRBJ1-4; 8 nucleotides agree with TRBD1. V lost 4 bases to trimming and J lost 4 bases; unmatched junction nucleotides: 6. The length of the CDR3 is 15 residues. Per the germline V gene, CDR1 is SGHRS and CDR2 is YFSETQ.

The V gene is TRBV7-9, the J gene TRBJ1-3; D ambiguous. This CDR3 is 16 amino acids long. CDR1 is SEHNR, CDR2 FQNEAQ, per germline (reference sequence). Trimming cost V 1 base and J 0 bases, with 10 bases left between them. As DNA, the CDR3 is TGTGCCAGCAGCTTAGAGGCCAGGCGCTCTGGAAACACCATATATTTT. Its translation: CASSLEARRSGNTIYF.